Listed here are 23 T cell receptor beta chains from one sample, sequenced in a study of shared clonotypes between healthy human individuals. The table came from immunoSEQ multiplex PCR; TCRdb's copy has only in-frame clones and leaves some out. This sample has roughly 490,000 clones, with around 78% found just once. The sample consisted of PBMCs. All receptors derive from a woman aged 40-49 years in good health. Some clones in this sample may be carry-over from other donors' samples.

This clone was counted many times. The V gene is TRBV9, the J gene TRBJ1-1; weak D call: TRBD1 (6 bases). Germline CDR1 SGDLS, CDR2 YYNGEE. The ends were cut back, 4 bases at V and 5 bases at J, with 12 bases in the middle. CDR3 length equals 13 residues. This chain's CDR3 is CASSTRGLTEAFF. CDR3 nucleotide sequence: TGTGCCAGCAGCACGAGGGGGTTGACTGAAGCTTTCTTT.

V is TRBV7-9 and J is TRBJ2-1; TRBD2 agrees at 7 bases. This CDR3 comprises 15 residues. Germline CDR1 SEHNR, CDR2 FQNEAQ (reference sequence). The V gene end was trimmed by 4 bases and the J gene end by 2 bases; junction bases not matched to a gene: 5. CDR3 nucleotides: TGTGCCAGCAGCTCCCCGGGGGGAACCTACAATGAGCAGTTCTTC. It codes for CASSSPGGTYNEQFF.

DNA of the CDR3: TGTGCCAGCAGCCAAGATCCTGCGGCTAGCGGGAGTATCAAGCAGTACTTC. Its translation is CASSQDPAASGSIKQYF. V and J are TRBV4-2 and TRBJ2-5, with 10 nucleotides matching TRBD2. The CDR3 has 17 amino acids. CDR1 is LGHNA, CDR2 YNFKEQ, per germline. The trim removed 0 bases at V and 11 bases at J, leaving 15 bases unmatched.

The rearrangement joins TRBV7-3 to TRBJ2-7; D possibly corresponds to TRBD2 (5 bases). CDR1 is SGHTA and CDR2 is FQGTGA in the germline V gene. This CDR3 spans 14 amino acids. With 4 bases removed from V and 7 bases from J, the gap between germline ends came to 17 bases. This CDR3 is CASSSGLGRDEQYF. The CDR3, as DNA: TGTGCCAGCAGCTCCGGACTCGGCCGGGATGAGCAGTACTTC. Looking up the rest from reference TRBV7-3 and TRBJ2-7 gives the full variable domain: GAGVSQTPSNKVTEKGKYVELRCDPISGHTALYWYRQSLGQGPEFLIYFQGTGAADDSGLPNDRFFAVRPEGSVSTLKIQRTERGDSAVYLCASSSGLGRDEQYFGPGTRLTVT.

The V gene is TRBV7-9, the J gene TRBJ2-5; the D gene could be TRBD1 or TRBD2 (5 bases each). CDR3 size: 15 residues. CDR1 and CDR2 from the germline V gene are SEHNR and FQNEAQ (reference sequence). Trimming removed 1 base at V and 5 bases at J, with 14 bases between. In nucleotides, the CDR3 is TGTGCCAGCAGCTTAGGGCAGGGTGAGGGGGAGACCCAGTACTTC. Protein product: CASSLGQGEGETQYF.

The sample holds one count of this clone. At one boundary the junction diverges from the germline segment, which might be a read error. The sample holds other DNA sequences that translate to the same CDR3. The chain joins TRBV11-3 to TRBJ2-2; 7 bases map to TRBD2. From germline, CDR1 is SGHNT and CDR2 YENEEA. This CDR3 spans 16 amino acids. CDR3 region: CASSPERRGSTGELFF. The CDR3 DNA reads as TGTGCCAGCAGCCCCGAACGGCGGGGGAGCACCGGAGAGCTGTTTTTT.

V usage is TRBV2 and J usage is TRBJ2-3, with D possibly matching TRBD1 (6 bases). The V end was cut by 8 bases, the J end by 0 bases, with 12 bases between. This CDR3 has 14 residues. Germline V lookup: CDR1 SNHLY, CDR2 FYNNEI. CDR3 sequence: CASAGTRSTDTQYF. For the CDR3, the DNA is TGTGCCAGCGCCGGGACAAGAAGCACAGATACGCAGTATTTT.

With regard to this clone: A much larger clone is a single base away; this may be a read error. The rearrangement links TRBV30 to TRBJ2-7; 12 bases agree with TRBD2. Germline lookup yields CDR1 GTSNPN and CDR2 SVGIG (reference sequence). The CDR3 consists of 14 residues. CDR3 residues: CARSRETSGSGQYF. The CDR3 DNA reads TGTGCCCGGAGTAGAGAGACTAGCGGGAGCGGGCAGTACTTC.

The rearrangement joins TRBV27 to TRBJ2-2; the D gene is possibly TRBD2 (5 bases). V lost 2 bases to trimming and J lost 7 bases, with 11 bases between them. CDR1 and CDR2 (germline): MNHEY, SMNVEV (reference sequence). The CDR3 loop spans 14 amino acids. The DNA for the CDR3 is TGTGCCAGCAGTTTACAGCCCGCGGGCGGGGAGCTGTTTTTT. The encoded protein is CASSLQPAGGELFF.

The chain carries TRBV27 and TRBJ2-1, with D uncertain. The V and J ends lost 6 bases and 5 bases respectively, with 14 bases between them. Looked up from germline, CDR1 is MNHEY and CDR2 is SMNVEV (reference sequence). The CDR3 totals 14 residues. CDR3 nucleotide sequence: TGTGCCAGCAGAGACTTATACCCGGACAATGAGCAGTTCTTC. Protein sequence: CASRDLYPDNEQFF.

J is TRBJ1-5 and V is TRBV28, with a weak D call TRBD1 (6 bases). The CDR3 is 15 amino acids. Trimming cost V 5 bases and J 3 bases, with 14 bases left between them. Germline CDR1 and CDR2: MDHEN and SYDVKM. CDR3 nucleotides: TGTGCCAGCAGTCCCTTACAGGGAATCAATCAGCCCCAGCATTTT. It specifies CASSPLQGINQPQHF.

This chain links TRBV7-9 with TRBJ2-7; D is unresolved. The CDR3 consists of 15 residues. V was pared by 5 bases and J by 0 bases, with 14 bases between. Looked up from germline, CDR1 is SEHNR and CDR2 is FQNEAQ (reference sequence). CDR3 region: CASSPAGGSSYEQYF. The CDR3 nucleotides are TGTGCCAGCAGCCCCGCCGGCGGAAGCTCCTACGAGCAGTACTTC.

This chain uses TRBV30 with TRBJ1-2; no firm D call. Trimming took 0 bases from V and 5 from J, leaving 7 bases between them. Germline V gene lookup returns CDR1 GTSNPN and CDR2 SVGIG (reference sequence). The CDR3 contains 12 residues. This CDR3 is CAWSVPEYGYTF. The CDR3 region has the DNA TGTGCCTGGAGTGTACCGGAGTATGGCTACACCTTC.

A note on this clone: This may come from a read error, since a much larger clone is one base off. The V and J genes are TRBV30 and TRBJ2-7; 8 nucleotides align to TRBD2. Germline V gives CDR1 GTSNPN, CDR2 SVGIG (reference sequence). The V gene end was trimmed by 3 bases and the J gene end by 6 bases; junction bases not matched to a gene: 13. The CDR3 consists of 15 residues. The CDR3 region is CAWRYLVSSGSEQYF. CDR3 sequence (DNA): TGTGCCTGGAGGTACCTGGTGTCTAGCGGGTCCGAGCAGTACTTC. Variable domain in full (rest from reference TRBV30 and TRBJ2-7): SQTIHQWPATLVQPVGSPLSLECTVEGTSNPNLYWYRQAAGRGLQLLFYSVGIGQISSEVPQNLSASRPQDRQFILSSKKLLLSDSGFYLCAWRYLVSSGSEQYFGPGTRLTVT.

The chain combines TRBV15 with TRBJ2-1, with 12 bases that match TRBD2. CDR1 and CDR2 (germline): LNHNV, YYDKDF (reference sequence). The CDR3 length is 18 residues. Unmatched junction bases numbered 8, after V lost 4 bases and J lost 1 base. The CDR3 sequence is CATSKGLAGLTSYNEQFF. CDR3 sequence (DNA): TGTGCCACCAGCAAGGGACTAGCGGGCCTTACTTCCTACAATGAGCAGTTCTTC.

The chain links TRBV18 to TRBJ2-3; 10 positions agree with TRBD2. CDR1 is KGHSH and CDR2 is LQKENI in the germline V gene. The J segment lost 0 bases and the V segment lost 1 base, leaving 4 bases of the junction unmatched. The CDR3 runs to 17 residues. The CDR3 region has the DNA TGTGCCAGCTCACCACAAGGACTAGCGGCTAGCACAGATACGCAGTATTTT. As protein: CASSPQGLAASTDTQYF.

The rearrangement joins TRBV25-1 to TRBJ2-5, with D possibly being TRBD1 (5 bases). The DNA matches TRBJ2-7 better at its end, which makes the J call doubtful. In germline, CDR1 is MGHDK, CDR2 SYGVNS. The CDR3 runs to 14 residues. CDR3 DNA: TGTGCCAGCAGTTCCAACAGGATTTCGGGCGAGCAGTACTTC. Its protein is CASSSNRISGEQYF.

This clone is large (0.1 to 1%) in the sample. The same CDR3 also results from other DNA sequences found in this sample. This chain links TRBV6-1 with TRBJ2-6, with a possible D match to TRBD2 (5 bases). Germline CDR1 is MNHNS and CDR2 is SASEGT. The CDR3 sequence is 16 residues long. Trimming pared 2 bases from V and 0 bases from J, leaving 8 bases between. CDR3 nucleotide sequence: TGTGCCAGCAGTGAATTGGACTTCTCTGGGGCCAACGTCCTGACTTTC. The encoded protein is CASSELDFSGANVLTF.

This clone was detected only once. This likely reflects a read error, since a far larger clone is one base away. This sample also contains other DNA sequences that code for the same CDR3. The chain employs TRBV30 and TRBJ2-1; possibly TRBD1 for D (6 bases). V lost 8 bases and J lost 4, with 18 bases in between. This CDR3 spans 14 amino acids. Germline V lookup: CDR1 GTSNPN, CDR2 SVGIG (reference sequence). CDR3 sequence reads: CAGLRQGSYNEQFF. The CDR3 nucleotides are TGTGCCGGCTTACGGCAGGGGTCTTACAATGAGCAGTTCTTC.

In regard to this clone: This may be a read error: a much more frequent sequence differs by one nucleotide. The genes are TRBV7-3 and TRBJ2-3; 11 positions agree with TRBD2. Germline V gene data show CDR1 as SGHTA and CDR2 as FQGTGA. This CDR3 has 15 residues. V was clipped by 4 bases and J by 0 bases; unmatched bases: 0. The CDR3 region has the DNA TGTGCCAGCAGCTGGACTAGCGGGAGCACAGATACGCAGTATTTT. Protein: CASSWTSGSTDTQYF.

The chain has TRBV27 and TRBJ2-5; D tentatively reads TRBD1 or TRBD2 (6 bases each). Gene TRBJ2-7 matches the end of the DNA better, so the J call may be wrong. This CDR3 has 15 residues. The germline gives CDR1 MNHEY, CDR2 SMNVEV (reference sequence). The CDR3 loop is CASSEGGQPYYEQYF. CDR3 sequence (DNA): TGTGCCAGCAGCGAGGGGGGTCAGCCATACTACGAGCAGTACTTC.

V usage is TRBV7-2 and J usage is TRBJ1-1, with D hard to call. The CDR3 has 15 amino acids. The germline CDR1 and CDR2 sequences are SGHTA and FQGNSA. Trimming removed 2 bases at V and 0 bases at J, with 10 bases between. The CDR3 sequence is CASSLIAGVNTEAFF. Here the CDR3 DNA reads TGTGCCAGCAGCTTAATCGCAGGAGTGAACACTGAAGCTTTCTTT.

The chain uses TRBV28 and TRBJ2-1; maybe TRBD2 (6 bases). CDR3 length: 15 amino acids. Trimming took 8 bases from V and 3 from J, leaving 17 bases between them. In germline, CDR1 is MDHEN, CDR2 SYDVKM. CDR3 bases: TGTGCCAGCTCTTTTAGCTTAGCGGTCTACAATGAGCAGTTCTTC. Protein: CASSFSLAVYNEQFF. The entire variable domain, with the rest obtained from reference TRBV28 and TRBJ2-1, is as follows: DVKVTQSSRYLVKRTGEKVFLECVQDMDHENMFWYRQDPGLGLRLIYFSYDVKMKEKGDIPEGYSVSREKKERFSLILESASTNQTSMYLCASSFSLAVYNEQFFGPGTRLTVL.